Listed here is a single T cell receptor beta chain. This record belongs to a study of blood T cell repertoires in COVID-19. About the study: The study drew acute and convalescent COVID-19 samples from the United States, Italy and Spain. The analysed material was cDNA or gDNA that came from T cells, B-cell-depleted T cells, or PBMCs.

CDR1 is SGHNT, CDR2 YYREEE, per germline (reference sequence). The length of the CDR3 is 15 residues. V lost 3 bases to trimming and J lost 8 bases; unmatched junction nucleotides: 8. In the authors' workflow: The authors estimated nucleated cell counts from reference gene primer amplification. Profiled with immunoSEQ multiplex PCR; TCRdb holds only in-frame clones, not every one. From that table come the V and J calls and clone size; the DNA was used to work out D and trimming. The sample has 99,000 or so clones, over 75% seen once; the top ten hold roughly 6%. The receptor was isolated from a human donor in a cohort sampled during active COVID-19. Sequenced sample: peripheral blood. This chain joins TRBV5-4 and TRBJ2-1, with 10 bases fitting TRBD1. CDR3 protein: CASSSRQGAIDEQFF. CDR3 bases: TGTGCCAGCAGCTCCCGACAGGGGGCGATCGATGAGCAGTTCTTC.